The 9 T cell receptor beta chains listed next were all sequenced from one sample in a study of blood T cell repertoires in COVID-19. The table came from immunoSEQ multiplex PCR; TCRdb's copy has only in-frame clones and leaves some out. The profile shows approximately 89,000 clones, 80% to 95% of them singletons. Specimen: peripheral blood. These receptors were collected from a woman aged 55-70 years with active COVID-19.

Worth noting for this clone: Within the sample, other DNA sequences also encode this same CDR3. The chain carries TRBV28 and TRBJ2-3, with a tentative D call TRBD2 (5 bases). CDR1 is MDHEN and CDR2 is SYDVKM in the germline V gene. V lost 6 bases and J lost 5, with 9 bases in between. The CDR3 is 12 residues long. The CDR3 nucleotides read TGTGCCAGCAGAACCGGGATAGATACGCAGTATTTT. Protein sequence: CASRTGIDTQYF.

This clone occurred once. V and J are TRBV7-2 and TRBJ1-3; D is perhaps TRBD1 (6 bases). This CDR3 has 16 amino acids. V lost 0 bases and J lost 6, with 15 bases in between. Germline V gene lookup returns CDR1 SGHTA and CDR2 FQGNSA. CDR3 in amino acids: CASSLAGGGHLNTIYF. Here the CDR3 DNA reads TGTGCCAGCAGCTTAGCCGGGGGGGGACATTTAAACACCATATATTTT.

CDR3 residues: CASSPGSGTGIDTQYF. The CDR3, as DNA: TGTGCCAGCAGCCCAGGGTCTGGGACAGGTATAGATACGCAGTATTTT. The chain employs TRBV7-8 and TRBJ2-3; 8 nucleotides line up with TRBD1. The germline CDR1 and CDR2 sequences are SGHVS and FQNEAQ. V shed 5 bases, J shed 5 bases, and the junction held 12 bases outside the gene matches. CDR3 length: 16 amino acids.

The V call is TRBV6-2 or TRBV6-3, the J call TRBJ2-3, with 8 bases identical to TRBD2. J was trimmed by 2 bases and V by 1 base; bases with no gene match: 5. Germline V CDR1 and CDR2: MNHEY, SVGEGT. This CDR3 has 16 residues. The CDR3 DNA sequence: TGTGCCAGCAGTTACTACAGCGGGGGTTTCACAGATACGCAGTATTTT. It translates to CASSYYSGGFTDTQYF.

This clone was seen a handful of times. The J gene is TRBJ1-1, the V gene TRBV12-5; 8 bases align to TRBD1. This CDR3 is built from 18 residues. The germline gives CDR1 LGHNT, CDR2 FRNRAP. V gave up 0 bases and J gave up 1 base; unmatched junction bases: 10. CDR3 nucleotides: TGTGCTAGTGGTTTGGTCGTCTCCGGACAGGGAGGGAACACTGAAGCTTTCTTT. Protein product: CASGLVVSGQGGNTEAFF.

The table lists this clone with a count of one. The chain is built from TRBV20-1 and TRBJ2-3; 9 nucleotides agree with TRBD1. Trimming at V came to 7 bases and at J to 7 bases, leaving 15 bases not matched to a gene. The CDR3 spans 15 residues. CDR1 is DFQATT and CDR2 is SNEGSKA in the germline V gene (reference sequence). The CDR3 DNA follows: TGCAGTGTTAGTACAGGGGGCTGGCACGACAATACGCAGTATTTT. It translates to CSVSTGGWHDNTQYF.

The chain employs TRBV9 and TRBJ2-2; 7 nucleotides agree with TRBD2. Trimming took 0 bases from V and 5 from J; bases not matched to a gene: 7. The length of the CDR3 is 16 residues. Germline V gene sequence: CDR1 SGDLS, CDR2 YYNGEE. The CDR3 nucleotides read TGTGCCAGCAGCGTAGAGGCGGGAGTAATGACCGGGGAGCTGTTTTTT. Residues: CASSVEAGVMTGELFF.

This clone was counted a few times. The chain couples TRBV7-9 to TRBJ1-1; TRBD1 might be the D (6 bases). Germline CDR1 and CDR2: SEHNR and FQNEAQ (reference sequence). Deletions cut 5 bases from V and 1 base from J, with 11 bases between. The CDR3 length is 14 residues. The CDR3 spells CASSIQGWNTEAFF. CDR3 coding DNA: TGTGCCAGCAGCATACAGGGTTGGAACACTGAAGCTTTCTTT. Filled out from reference TRBV7-9 and TRBJ1-1, the complete variable domain reads DTGVSQNPRHKITKRGQNVTFRCDPISEHNRLYWYRQTLGQGPEFLTYFQNEAQLEKSRLLSDRFSAERPKGSFSTLEIQRTEQGDSAMYLCASSIQGWNTEAFFGQGTRLTVV.

The rearrangement links TRBV5-1 to TRBJ2-7; D might be TRBD1 (6 bases). The CDR3 is 14 amino acids. Germline CDR1 and CDR2: SGHRS and YFSETQ. The V gene lost 2 bases and the J gene lost 2 bases, with 11 bases spanning the gap. CDR3 loop: CASSFPGTTYEQYF. In nucleotides, the CDR3 is TGCGCCAGCAGCTTCCCGGGGACAACCTACGAGCAGTACTTC.